These 7 T cell receptor beta chains share one sample of origin, sequenced in a study of blood T cells in healthy people across ages. Using a J-beta primer mix together with a sample-barcoded 5' primer, a second PCR was run for about 7 to 12 cycles. MiXCR was run by TCRdb on the 5' RACE reads, yielding one entry per CDR3 protein. The sample lists around 650,000 distinct CDR3 sequences, around 41% occurring once. The sequenced sample consisted of blood. These TCRs come from a man older than 75 in good health.

The chain has TRBV5-1 and TRBJ2-1, with TRBD2 identical over 8 bases. The CDR3 consists of 16 residues. The junction had 11 bases not matched to a gene; V was cut back by 1 base and J by 8 bases. Germline lookup yields CDR1 SGHRS and CDR2 YFSETQ. The CDR3: CASSLRSGGAPDEQFF. The CDR3 DNA sequence: TGCGCCAGCAGCTTGAGGTCCGGGGGGGCTCCCGATGAGCAGTTCTTC. Full variable domain (remainder filled in from reference TRBV5-1 and TRBJ2-1): KAGVTQTPRYLIKTRGQQVTLSCSPISGHRSVSWYQQTPGQGLQFLFEYFSETQRNKGNFPGRFSGRQFSNSRSEMNVSTLELGDSALYLCASSLRSGGAPDEQFFGPGTRLTVL.

The rearrangement uses TRBV6-5 and TRBJ2-4, with 9 bases fitting TRBD1. The assigned J gene may be wrong: the sequence end matches TRBJ2-7 better. CDR1 MNHEY and CDR2 SVGAGI come from the germline V gene. This CDR3 is 12 amino acids long. The CDR3 bases are TGTGCCAGCAGTCGACAGGGGGACGAGCAGTACTTC. Its protein product is CASSRQGDEQYF.

The chain recombines TRBV7-9 with TRBJ2-7; 9 nucleotides match TRBD1. The CDR3 is 16 residues long. V was clipped by 4 bases and J by 2 bases; unmatched bases: 9. Germline CDR1 is SEHNR and CDR2 is FQNEAQ (reference sequence). CDR3 in DNA: TGTGCCAGCAGCTCCTCCGACAGGGGGGGCACCTACGAGCAGTACTTC. This translates into CASSSSDRGGTYEQYF.

This clonotype has more than one count but fewer than ten. The DNA for the CDR3 is TGTGCCACCAGCAGAGATCTCACAATTATTTTACCCGACAGGGTTCTACCCTACGAGCAGTACTTC. This codes for CATSRDLTIILPDRVLPYEQYF. This chain connects TRBV15 to TRBJ2-7; 7 bases map to TRBD1. The germline gives CDR1 LNHNV, CDR2 YYDKDF (reference sequence). Germline trimming cut 0 bases from V and 2 bases from J; bases unmatched to any gene: 25. CDR3 length: 22 residues. Variable domain in full (rest from reference TRBV15 and TRBJ2-7): DAMVIQNPRYQVTQFGKPVTLSCSQTLNHNVMYWYQQKSSQAPKLLFHYYDKDFNNEADTPDNFQSRRPNTSFCFLDIRSPGLGDTAMYLCATSRDLTIILPDRVLPYEQYFGPGTRLTVT.

In the case of this clonotype: Compared with germline, one end of the junction differs, possibly owing to a read error. The gene calls are TRBV9 and TRBJ1-2, with a weak D call TRBD1 (5 bases). The germline V gene encodes CDR1 SGDLS and CDR2 YYNGEE. This CDR3 contains 16 residues. Here the CDR3 reads CASSVEEAGRDYGYTF. The DNA for the CDR3 is TGTGCCAGCAGTGTAGAAGAGGCAGGGCGGGACTATGGCTACACCTTC. The complete variable domain, with remaining parts taken from reference TRBV9 and TRBJ1-2, reads DSGVTQTPKHLITATGQRVTLRCSPRSGDLSVYWYQQSLDQGLQFLIQYYNGEERAKGNILERFSAQQFPDLHSELNLSSLELGDSALYFCASSVEEAGRDYGYTFGSGTRLTVV.

The J gene is TRBJ2-7, the V gene TRBV7-2; 9 bases map to TRBD1. This CDR3 contains 14 residues. V trimming: 5 bases; J trimming: 7 bases; junction bases outside the gene matches: 9. Germline V lookup: CDR1 SGHTA, CDR2 FQGNSA. The CDR3 DNA reads TGTGCCAGCAGCGCGGGGACAGGGCCTACTGAGCAGTACTTC. Its protein is CASSAGTGPTEQYF. Together with reference TRBV7-2 and TRBJ2-7, the CDR3 gives the full variable domain: GAGVSQSPSNKVTEKGKDVELRCDPISGHTALYWYRQSLGQGLEFLIYFQGNSAPDKSGLPSDRFSAERTGGSVSTLTIQRTQQEDSAVYLCASSAGTGPTEQYFGPGTRLTVT.

Ten or more counts support this clonotype. J is TRBJ2-5 and V is TRBV7-2, with D unclear. CDR3 length equals 12 residues. V lost 3 bases and J 5 bases, leaving 7 bases between the germline ends. The germline V gene has CDR1 SGHTA and CDR2 FQGNSA. The CDR3 DNA follows: TGTGCCAGCAGCTTTCCAAAGGAGACCCAGTACTTC. As protein: CASSFPKETQYF.